This T cell receptor beta chain stems from a study of CD8 T cells in ankylosing spondylitis. Findings and caveats of the study: Matched ankylosing spondylitis synovial fluid reportedly contained a significantly enriched population of disease-linked clones. For ankylosing spondylitis blood, a TCR beta motif of eight or nine highly homologous variants appeared characteristic. Relatively rare in peripheral blood, disease-linked clones were also CD8+. Before this, some motif variants had been reported in reactive arthritis synovial fluid and blood.

In making TCR beta libraries, quantitative 5'-RACE with molecular barcodes was used. Each CDR3 protein is one row after TCRdb ran MiXCR on the 5' RACE reads. Of over 600,000 distinct CDR3 sequences detected, around 20% appear once; the ten largest clones hold over 15%. Germline trimming cut 4 bases from V and 8 bases from J; bases unmatched to any gene: 7. There are 15 residues in the CDR3. Germline assignment: CDR1 SGHRS and CDR2 YFSETQ. A few counts support this clonotype. Its antigen is undetermined. The chain links TRBV5-1 to TRBJ1-6; 9 nucleotides align to TRBD1. This clonotype was sampled from a male donor with ankylosing spondylitis. The specimen sequenced was blood, either unsorted or a sorted T cell fraction (not recorded which). DNA for the CDR3: TGCGCCAGCAGCCAGGACAGGGGAGGGGATTCACCCCTCCACTTT. Protein product: CASSQDRGGDSPLHF.